These 27 T cell receptor beta chains originate from one sample sequenced in a study of T cell repertoires in cytomegalovirus infection. Antigens of these TCRs are unknown. TCRdb re-derived calls from the reads in MiXCR, one entry per CDR3 protein. The sample yields more than 250,000 distinct CDR3 sequences, roughly 25% seen once. The sequencing here drew on cultured PBMCs, taken from culture after CMV antigen stimulation. The receptors here all came from a human donor in good health (CMV status not recorded). Some clones in this sample may be carry-over from other donors' samples.

The J gene is TRBJ2-7, the V gene TRBV7-2; possible D gene TRBD2, 5 bases. Per germline, CDR1 SGHTA and CDR2 FQGNSA. V was trimmed by 5 bases and J by 3 bases, leaving 14 bases between them. The CDR3 runs to 14 residues. The CDR3 coding sequence is TGTGCCAGCAGCCGACTGGGCGGGTACTACGAGCAGTACGTC. Amino acid sequence: CASSRLGGYYEQYV.

The rearrangement joins TRBV7-9 to TRBJ1-5; D might be TRBD1 (6 bases). The V end lost 1 base, the J end lost 9 bases, and 10 bases lay between the germline ends. There are 13 residues in the CDR3. From germline, CDR1 is SEHNR and CDR2 FQNEAQ (reference sequence). CDR3 region: CASSLERGRPQHF. CDR3 nucleotides: TGTGCCAGCAGCTTAGAGAGGGGGAGGCCCCAGCATTTT.

This clonotype was observed at least ten times. The CDR3 DNA is TGTGCCAGCAGTTTAGCGAGTGGCGGGGGCTCGGGAAAACTGTTTTTT. Its translation is CASSLASGGGSGKLFF. The gene calls are TRBV27 and TRBJ1-4; weak D call: TRBD1 (6 bases). The V gene's germline CDR1 is MNHEY and CDR2 SMNVEV (reference sequence). The V and J ends lost 2 bases and 10 bases respectively, with 20 bases between them. The CDR3 runs to 16 residues. Full variable domain (outside the CDR3, taken from reference TRBV27 and TRBJ1-4): EAQVTQNPRYLITVTGKKLTVTCSQNMNHEYMSWYRQDPGLGLRQIYYSMNVEVTDKGDVPEGYKVSRKEKRNFPLILESPSPNQTSLYFCASSLASGGGSGKLFFGSGTQLSVL.

This clonotype was detected only a few times. This rearrangement joins TRBV14 to TRBJ2-1, with D possibly being TRBD2 (6 bases). Germline values: CDR1 SGHDN, CDR2 FVKESK. The V gene lost 6 bases and the J gene lost 4 bases, with 13 bases spanning the gap. CDR3 length: 14 residues. The CDR3 loop is CASRPTSQYNEQFF. The CDR3 nucleotides are TGTGCCAGCAGACCTACTAGCCAGTACAATGAGCAGTTCTTC.

V usage is TRBV6-1 and J usage is TRBJ1-6; TRBD1 might be the D (6 bases). This CDR3 has 16 residues. Trimming pared 6 bases from V and 0 bases from J, leaving 12 bases between. The germline CDR1 and CDR2 sequences are MNHNS and SASEGT. CDR3 nucleotide sequence: TGTGCCAGCAGGAAAGACAGGAGCTCCTATAATTCACCCCTCCACTTT. Its translation is CASRKDRSSYNSPLHF.

This clonotype turned up a few times. This sequence joins TRBV7-8 and TRBJ2-3; 9 bases match TRBD2. The CDR3 consists of 17 residues. The junction had 11 bases not matched to a gene; V was cut back by 1 base and J by 6 bases. Germline loops: CDR1 SGHVS, CDR2 FQNEAQ. CDR3: CASSLGHPGTSLDTQYF. CDR3 DNA sequence: TGTGCCAGCAGCTTAGGGCATCCCGGGACTAGCTTGGATACGCAGTATTTT. Supplemented by reference TRBV7-8 and TRBJ2-3, the full variable domain reads GAGVSQSPRYKVAKRGQDVALRCDPISGHVSLFWYQQALGQGPEFLTYFQNEAQLDKSGLPSDRFFAERPEGSVSTLKIQRTQQEDSAVYLCASSLGHPGTSLDTQYFGPGTRLTVL.

The sample holds many counts of this clonotype. The chain joins TRBV7-9 to TRBJ2-1, with TRBD2 matching over 12 bases. The CDR3 sequence is 15 residues long. The J segment lost 8 bases and the V segment lost 1 base, leaving 3 bases of the junction unmatched. Looked up from germline, CDR1 is SEHNR and CDR2 is FQNEAQ (reference sequence). CDR3 nucleotide sequence: TGTGCCAGCAGCTTAGGACTAGCGGGAGTAGATGAGCAGTTCTTC. Translation: CASSLGLAGVDEQFF.

The sample holds a few counts of this clonotype. CDR3: CASSFTGPYTGELFF. The CDR3 DNA reads as TGTGCCAGCAGTTTTACAGGTCCTTACACCGGGGAGCTGTTTTTT. V is TRBV12-3 or TRBV12-4 and J is TRBJ2-2, with D possibly matching TRBD1 (5 bases). The CDR3 is 15 amino acids. V was trimmed by 3 bases and J by 3 bases, leaving 11 bases between them.

This clonotype was observed a handful of times. The J gene is TRBJ1-2, the V gene TRBV19; 7 positions agree with TRBD1. CDR3 length: 15 amino acids. Unmatched junction bases numbered 11, after V lost 9 bases and J lost 1 base. CDR1 is LNHDA and CDR2 is SQIVND in the germline V gene (reference sequence). The CDR3 reads CASLPGTVFNYGYTF. In DNA, the CDR3 is TGTGCCAGCCTCCCCGGGACAGTCTTTAACTATGGCTACACCTTC.

J is TRBJ2-7 and V is TRBV20-1; 8 bases are shared with TRBD2. The germline gives CDR1 DFQATT, CDR2 SNEGSKA (reference sequence). This CDR3 is built from 14 residues. Trimming at V came to 5 bases and at J to 0 bases, leaving 6 bases not matched to a gene. CDR3 sequence reads: CSAVAGISSYEQYF. In DNA, the CDR3 is TGCAGTGCTGTAGCGGGAATCAGCTCCTACGAGCAGTACTTC.

V gene TRBV7-6 combines with J gene TRBJ1-2, with TRBD1 matching over 8 bases. Germline V gene lookup returns CDR1 SGHVS and CDR2 FNYEAQ. The CDR3 is 15 amino acids. V was pared by 0 bases and J by 4 bases, with 4 bases of the junction left unmatched. DNA of the CDR3: TGTGCCAGCAGCTTAGCGGGGGACAGGACCTATGGCTACACCTTC. Translation: CASSLAGDRTYGYTF.

This clonotype occurred a few times. The chain has TRBV28 and TRBJ2-5, with 10 bases identical to TRBD2. CDR3 length equals 13 residues. CDR1 is MDHEN, CDR2 SYDVKM, per germline. The V and J ends lost 6 bases and 5 bases, in that order; junction bases with no gene match: 3. This CDR3 is CASSRGLAETQYF. The CDR3 DNA follows: TGTGCCAGCAGCAGGGGACTAGCGGAGACCCAGTACTTC. The variable domain in full, completed from reference TRBV28 and TRBJ2-5, reads DVKVTQSSRYLVKRTGEKVFLECVQDMDHENMFWYRQDPGLGLRLIYFSYDVKMKEKGDIPEGYSVSREKKERFSLILESASTNQTSMYLCASSRGLAETQYFGPGTRLLVL.

This clonotype was picked up a small number of times. The chain is built from TRBV15 and TRBJ2-3; D perhaps matches TRBD2 (6 bases). V lost 2 bases, J lost 6 bases, and 12 bases lay in between. Germline V gene data show CDR1 as LNHNV and CDR2 as YYDKDF (reference sequence). The CDR3 has 14 residues. CDR3 sequence (DNA): TGTGCCACCAGCAGACTAGCGCTGAGGGATACGCAGTATTTT. This codes for CATSRLALRDTQYF.

Ten or more counts support this clonotype. CDR3 amino acids: CASSQGRGELFF. Here the CDR3 DNA reads TGCGCCAGCAGCCAAGGCCGGGGGGAGCTGTTTTTT. The V call is TRBV4-1, the J call TRBJ2-2; unclear D gene. Germline V gene sequence: CDR1 MGHRA, CDR2 YSYEKL. CDR3 size: 12 residues. Trimming shortened V by 1 base and J by 8 bases, and 5 bases separated the two germline ends.

Ten or more counts support this clonotype. The CDR3 DNA reads TGTGCCAGCAGTTTAAGCGGACGGCGACAGGGTGACTATGGCTACACCTTC. This codes for CASSLSGRRQGDYGYTF. The V gene is TRBV28, the J gene TRBJ1-2; 7 bases are shared with TRBD1. This CDR3 has 17 residues. Trimming removed 2 bases from V and 3 bases from J; junction bases left unmatched: 12. Germline CDR1 MDHEN, CDR2 SYDVKM.

This clonotype appeared a single time. This sequence joins TRBV15 and TRBJ2-5; 10 bases align to TRBD2. V shed 1 base and J 4 bases; nucleotides not matched to a gene: 6. Germline values: CDR1 LNHNV, CDR2 YYDKDF (reference sequence). CDR3 length: 16 residues. CDR3 amino acids: CATSRGLAGGGETQYF. For the CDR3, the DNA is TGTGCCACCAGCAGAGGGTTAGCGGGAGGAGGAGAGACCCAGTACTTC.

The chain recombines TRBV27 with TRBJ2-7; 12 bases are shared with TRBD2. This CDR3 has 14 residues. Germline assignment: CDR1 MNHEY and CDR2 SMNVEV (reference sequence). With 6 bases clipped from V and 5 bases from J, the junction kept 5 bases outside the gene matches. The CDR3, as DNA: TGTGCCAGCAGAAGACTAGCGGGAGTGCACGAGCAGTACGTC. This translates into CASRRLAGVHEQYV.

J is TRBJ1-1 and V is TRBV5-4; no clear D. Germline CDR1 is SGHNT and CDR2 is YYREEE (reference sequence). V lost 0 bases, J lost 0 bases, and 12 bases lay in between. CDR3 size: 16 residues. As DNA, the CDR3 is TGTGCCAGCAGCTTGGGTATCACAGTTATGAACACTGAAGCTTTCTTT. Translating it yields CASSLGITVMNTEAFF.

V and J are TRBV7-2 and TRBJ2-3; 9 bases are shared with TRBD1. The junction had 3 bases not matched to a gene; V was cut back by 3 bases and J by 5 bases. The CDR3 has 14 amino acids. Germline CDR1 SGHTA, CDR2 FQGNSA. Written as DNA, the CDR3 is TGTGCCAGCAGCTTTAACAGGGGGCGAGATACGCAGTATTTT. It codes for CASSFNRGRDTQYF.

At least ten counts were recorded for this clonotype. The chain uses TRBV7-2 and TRBJ2-6; D possibly corresponds to TRBD1 (6 bases). The CDR3 loop spans 18 amino acids. The V gene's germline CDR1 is SGHTA and CDR2 FQGNSA. The germline V and J ends were trimmed by 1 base and 1 base, with 14 bases remaining between them. The CDR3 protein is CASSLGQVLSSGANVLTF. DNA for the CDR3: TGTGCCAGCAGCTTAGGACAGGTCCTTTCTTCTGGGGCCAACGTCCTGACTTTC.

V gene TRBV20-1 combines with J gene TRBJ2-1; D possibly corresponds to TRBD1 (6 bases). Looked up from germline, CDR1 is DFQATT and CDR2 is SNEGSKA (reference sequence). V lost 6 bases and J 4 bases, leaving 22 bases between the germline ends. CDR3 length: 16 amino acids. In DNA, the CDR3 is TGCAGTGCCACTACCCCTTGGGGGCTCAGTTACAATGAGCAGTTCTTC. This codes for CSATTPWGLSYNEQFF.

V and J are TRBV25-1 and TRBJ2-5; 7 positions agree with TRBD2. Germline values: CDR1 MGHDK, CDR2 SYGVNS. J was trimmed by 1 base and V by 1 base; bases with no gene match: 3. The CDR3 spans 15 residues. In nucleotides, the CDR3 is TGTGCCAGCAGTGAATTTGGCGGGGGCCAAGAGACCCAGTACTTC. Its protein is CASSEFGGGQETQYF.

V and J are TRBV6-1 and TRBJ2-3, with D perhaps TRBD1 (5 bases). V lost 4 bases, J lost 4 bases, and 12 bases lay in between. Germline lookup yields CDR1 MNHNS and CDR2 SASEGT. The CDR3 is made up of 14 amino acids. CDR3 DNA sequence: TGTGCCAGCAGTGTCCAGGGTCCCGCAGATACGCAGTATTTT. It encodes CASSVQGPADTQYF.

The chain carries TRBV11-3 and TRBJ2-5, with 8 bases aligning to TRBD1. There are 17 residues in the CDR3. J lost 2 bases, V lost 1 base, and 9 bases had no gene match. Per germline, CDR1 SGHNT and CDR2 YENEEA. Written as DNA, the CDR3 is TGTGCCAGCAGCTTAGCCTTTGGTACAGGGGGACAAGAGACCCAGTACTTC. It encodes CASSLAFGTGGQETQYF.

This clonotype was picked up a small number of times. The rearrangement uses TRBV6-5 and TRBJ1-1; D gene ambiguous. V was shortened by 0 bases and J by 9 bases, with 14 bases between the two germline ends. The CDR3 length is 14 residues. From germline, CDR1 is MNHEY and CDR2 SVGAGI. This CDR3 is CASSYSQVGGQAFF. In DNA form, the CDR3 reads TGTGCCAGCAGTTACTCCCAGGTGGGTGGCCAAGCTTTCTTT.

This clonotype was seen many times. The DNA for the CDR3 is TGTGCCAGCAGTTACGGGGTAGCGGACACTGAAGCTTTCTTT. Translating it yields CASSYGVADTEAFF. The rearrangement links TRBV6-5 to TRBJ1-1; D gene ambiguous. CDR3 length: 14 residues. V was cut by 2 bases and J by 3 bases, with 10 bases left in between. CDR1 MNHEY and CDR2 SVGAGI come from the germline V gene.

The rearrangement joins TRBV4-3 to TRBJ2-1, with 8 bases aligning to TRBD2. The CDR3 sequence is 17 residues long. Per germline, CDR1 LGHNA and CDR2 YSLEER. V lost 4 bases, J lost 1 base, and 9 bases stayed unmatched. The CDR3 reads CASSRNLAGVSYNEQFF. In nucleotides, the CDR3 is TGCGCCAGCAGCCGGAACCTAGCGGGTGTTTCCTACAATGAGCAGTTCTTC.